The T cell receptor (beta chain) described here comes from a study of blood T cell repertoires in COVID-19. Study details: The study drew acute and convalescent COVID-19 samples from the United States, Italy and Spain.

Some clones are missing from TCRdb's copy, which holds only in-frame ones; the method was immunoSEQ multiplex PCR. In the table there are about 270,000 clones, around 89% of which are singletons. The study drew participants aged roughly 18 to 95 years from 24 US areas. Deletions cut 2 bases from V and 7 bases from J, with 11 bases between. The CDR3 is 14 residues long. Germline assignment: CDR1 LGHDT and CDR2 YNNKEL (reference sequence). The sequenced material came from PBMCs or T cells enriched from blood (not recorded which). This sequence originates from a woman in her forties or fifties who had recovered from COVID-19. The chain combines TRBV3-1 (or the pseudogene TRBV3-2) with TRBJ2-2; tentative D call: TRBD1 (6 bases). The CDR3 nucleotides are TGTGCCAGCAGCCAACAGGGGATTGACGGGGAGCTGTTTTTT. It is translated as CASSQQGIDGELFF.